This T cell receptor (beta chain) derives from a study of post-analysis software for immune sequencing data. Carried by the TCR beta cDNA libraries were unique molecular identifiers. With roughly 0.85 to 11 million T cells as the source, some 500,000 cDNA molecules resulted. TCRdb redid the calling of the PCR reads with MiXCR, one entry per CDR3 protein. The repertoire holds more than 450,000 distinct CDR3 sequences, with 44% as singletons. This clonotype showed up just a few times. The target antigen is unknown. Regarding the study as a whole: Diversity measured as normalized Chao1 was significantly lower in multiple sclerosis patients than in controls.

Sequencing used blood. The origin of this receptor is a girl aged 5-17 years with multiple sclerosis.

The CDR3 coding sequence is TGTGCCAGCAGCTTAGTGACTAGCGGGAGGGCCAAGTTCTTC. It yields the protein CASSLVTSGRAKFF. The J gene is TRBJ2-1, the V gene TRBV11-1; 14 bases match TRBD2. Losses at the gene ends were 1 base for V and 14 bases for J; bases not matched to a gene: 4. Germline V lookup: CDR1 SGHAT, CDR2 FQDESV (reference sequence). The CDR3 contains 14 residues.